The 10 T cell receptor beta chains given below trace back to one sample, sequenced in a study of blood T cell repertoires in COVID-19. The method was immunoSEQ multiplex PCR; TCRdb's version includes in-frame clones alone and lacks a portion of them. The sample has 200,000 to 300,000 clones, 81% seen once. Input material: peripheral blood. Every receptor here comes from an elderly woman with COVID-19, enrolled during active disease.

The gene calls are TRBV2 and TRBJ2-3; D gene unclear. Germline-derived CDR1 and CDR2 are SNHLY and FYNNEI. V gave up 3 bases and J gave up 6 bases, with 13 bases separating them. The CDR3 spans 14 residues. The CDR3 DNA follows: TGTGCCAGCAGTGAGATTAGCCGGTGGGATACGCAGTATTTT. It specifies CASSEISRWDTQYF. The variable domain in full, completed from reference TRBV2 and TRBJ2-3, reads EPEVTQTPSHQVTQMGQEVILRCVPISNHLYFYWYRQILGQKVEFLVSFYNNEISEKSEIFDDQFSVERPDGSNFTLKIRSTKLEDSAMYFCASSEISRWDTQYFGPGTRLTVL.

The chain couples TRBV18 to TRBJ2-7, with D uncertain. This CDR3 is 16 amino acids long. The germline V and J ends were trimmed by 1 base and 2 bases, with 15 bases remaining between them. Per the germline V gene, CDR1 is KGHSH and CDR2 is LQKENI. The CDR3 spells CASSPRPGSGTYEQYF. The CDR3 coding sequence is TGTGCCAGCTCACCACGGCCAGGCTCAGGAACCTACGAGCAGTACTTC. Together with reference TRBV18 and TRBJ2-7, the CDR3 gives the full variable domain: NAGVMQNPRHLVRRRGQEARLRCSPMKGHSHVYWYRQLPEEGLKFMVYLQKENIIDESGMPKERFSAEFPKEGPSILRIQQVVRGDSAAYFCASSPRPGSGTYEQYFGPGTRLTVT.

This clone was counted once. V is TRBV5-4 and J is TRBJ2-3; no firm D call. The germline V and J ends were trimmed by 1 base and 4 bases, with 4 bases remaining between them. This CDR3 has 12 residues. Germline V gene sequence: CDR1 SGHNT, CDR2 YYREEE (reference sequence). CDR3 region: CASSLRSDTQYF. Written as DNA, the CDR3 is TGTGCCAGCAGCTTGCGGTCAGATACGCAGTATTTT.

The chain joins TRBV21-1 to TRBJ2-7; the table's D call of TRBD1 was not tested on the DNA. TRBV21-1 is listed as a pseudogene. The CDR3 is 14 residues long. The CDR3 nucleotides are TGTGCCAGCAGCAACGGGACACTTTTCTACGAGCAGTACTTC. Residues: CASSNGTLFYEQYF.

The chain combines TRBV5-6 with TRBJ1-5; D remains unclear. The CDR3 loop spans 18 amino acids. Per germline, CDR1 SGHDT and CDR2 YYEEEE. V gave up 10 bases and J gave up 0 bases, with 26 bases separating them. The CDR3 region has the DNA TGTGCCTCCTCCCGAGGAGCAGCGAGCCTCCTTAGCAATCAGCCCCAGCATTTT. It specifies CASSRGAASLLSNQPQHF.

The J gene is TRBJ1-5, the V gene TRBV24-1; 10 nucleotides agree with TRBD1. The V segment lost 3 bases and the J segment 2 bases; nucleotides outside the gene matches: 3. The CDR3 is 16 amino acids. Germline V gives CDR1 KGHDR, CDR2 SFDVKD. This CDR3 is CATSDDRGLGNQPQHF. The CDR3 DNA is TGTGCCACCAGTGATGACAGGGGGCTCGGCAATCAGCCCCAGCATTTT.

The CDR3 is CASSRQGGRDTEAFF. The CDR3 DNA reads as TGTGCCAGCTCACGGCAGGGGGGAAGGGACACTGAAGCTTTCTTT. This rearrangement joins TRBV18 to TRBJ1-1; TRBD1 matches 7 bases. In germline, CDR1 is KGHSH, CDR2 LQKENI. Unmatched junction bases numbered 8, after V lost 4 bases and J lost 3 bases. CDR3 length: 15 amino acids.

The V and J genes are TRBV10-3 and TRBJ1-2; D uncertain. This CDR3 has 15 amino acids. The V end was cut by 0 bases, the J end by 5 bases, with 13 bases between. CDR1 is ENHRY, CDR2 SYGVKD, per germline. CDR3 sequence: CAISESSNGLYGYTF. The CDR3 DNA reads as TGTGCCATCAGTGAGTCATCAAATGGGCTTTATGGCTACACCTTC.

This clone was seen once. The rearrangement joins TRBV6-5 to TRBJ1-3; D unclear. CDR1 and CDR2 (germline): MNHEY, SVGAGI. Between the trimmed V and J ends, which lost 7 bases and 4 bases, there was a span of 14 bases. This CDR3 has 14 amino acids. The CDR3 loop is CASIPPGYGNTIYF. DNA of the CDR3: TGTGCCAGCATTCCCCCGGGGTACGGAAACACCATATATTTT.

V is TRBV9 and J is TRBJ1-2, with 8 bases identical to TRBD1. The CDR3 totals 13 residues. Germline CDR1 and CDR2: SGDLS and YYNGEE. Germline trimming cut 4 bases from V and 8 bases from J; bases unmatched to any gene: 7. Here the CDR3 reads CASSPGGQGGYTF. CDR3 nucleotides: TGTGCCAGCAGCCCAGGGGGCCAGGGGGGCTACACCTTC.